This T cell receptor beta chain was recorded in a study of T cell repertoires in cytomegalovirus infection. About the research overall: It was the public TCR beta signatures that indicated both CMV infection and matching HLA type. Study outcomes and limitations: What dominated the ex vivo response were HLA-C-restricted CMV-specific TCR beta clonotypes.

This clonotype has a handful of counts. The antigen is not known. A single record per CDR3 protein comes from TCRdb applying MiXCR to the reads. The sample has more than 500,000 distinct CDR3 sequences; 16% are singletons. The receptor's source is a human donor in good health (CMV status not recorded). Some clones in this sample may be carry-over from other donors' samples. Source material: CD8+ T cells from PBMCs.

CDR3 protein: CSARPPRTYEQYF. DNA of the CDR3: TGCAGTGCCCGTCCGCCCCGGACCTACGAGCAGTACTTC. This rearrangement joins TRBV20-1 to TRBJ2-7; D not certain. CDR1 DFQATT and CDR2 SNEGSKA come from the germline V gene (reference sequence). The CDR3 consists of 13 residues. Trimming removed 6 bases from V and 2 bases from J, with 14 bases in between.